What follows is one T cell receptor (beta chain) and its context. This clonotype has at least ten counts. Its antigen is still unknown. No much larger clonotype is one base removed from it; base qualities were not supplied. The library was built by means of 5' RACE. TCRdb shows the sequencer as NextSeq 500. The TCR library protocol attached a unique molecular identifier to each TCR cDNA molecule to allow correction of PCR and sequencing errors. For the original study's pipeline: Decombinator tools were used for TCR identification, UMI-based error correction and CDR3 extraction. TCRs above a frequency of 2 per 1,000, corresponding to the top 1% of the tumor frequency distribution, were defined as expanded. Renyi diversity was computed with the R vegan package after each repertoire had been subsampled 100 times to 5,000 TCRs. CDR3 similarity networks were constructed using string-kernel similarity of amino acid triplets, with links drawn between CDR3s whose pairwise similarity was above 0.82. TCRdb itself trimmed the public reads at Q25 with fastp, ran MiXCR and retained productive beta chains. Rows with one shared CDR3 protein collapse into an entry with the most common genes and DNA. TCRdb, not the authors, supplied the V and J calls. For this sample the table gives 50,000 to 65,000 distinct CDR3 sequences, of which about 8% were detected only once. The ten biggest clones cover around 16% of the sample.

The source of the sample is a study of spatial heterogeneity in lung cancer (dated by TCRdb to the late 2010s). Study-wide context: Beta-chain transcripts were consistently detected in greater numbers than alpha-chain transcripts, which likely reflected higher beta-chain transcript abundance. Both alpha and beta chains were TCR-sequenced in 200 to 250 tumor regions, about 69 matched nontumor lung samples and roughly 50 PBMC samples obtained at surgery. The study quantitatively compared TCR alpha and beta repertoires across multiple tumor regions, matched nontumor lung and blood in non-small cell lung cancer. In the raw uncorrected reads, each unique combination of TCR and UMI appeared more than ten times on average. The study linked features of the TCR repertoire to counts of nonsynonymous mutations, which were determined by whole-exome sequencing of tumor tissue. Summary of the overall study and its limitations: Additional single-cell paired TCR alpha and beta sequencing was considered necessary to confirm, at a functional level, the hypothesis that regional TCRs recognize regional mutations. Ubiquitous expanded tumor TCRs were detected in blood more often at tumor resection than at routine follow-up.

At the junction V is shortened by 0 bases and J by 1 base, with 4 bases in between. The CDR3 goes from the cysteine to the phenylalanine over 14 residues. Here the CDR3 DNA is all that survives: 42 bases in frame from base 1. CDR1 SGHTA and CDR2 FQGTGA were looked up in the germline V gene. Interpreted using the paper, the time point label stands for: sample taken at primary tumor resection. Whole RNA extracted from tumor and nontumor lung tissue, or from cryopreserved PBMC samples, was used for TCR sequencing without cell sorting. Donors were around 71 patients with early-stage, untreated non-small cell lung cancer from the lung TRACERx cohort. Patients were selected for TCR sequencing only if sufficient RNA was available from at least two tumor regions.

The chain joins TRBV7-3 to TRBJ1-3; confidence is insufficient to name the D gene. This TCR was recovered from a female donor with early-stage non-small cell lung cancer. The sample consisted of PBMCs, taken at surgery. The CDR3 region has the sequence CASSLTGSGNTIYF. In nucleotide form, the sequence is TGTGCCAGCAGCTTAACTGGATCTGGAAACACCATATATTTT.